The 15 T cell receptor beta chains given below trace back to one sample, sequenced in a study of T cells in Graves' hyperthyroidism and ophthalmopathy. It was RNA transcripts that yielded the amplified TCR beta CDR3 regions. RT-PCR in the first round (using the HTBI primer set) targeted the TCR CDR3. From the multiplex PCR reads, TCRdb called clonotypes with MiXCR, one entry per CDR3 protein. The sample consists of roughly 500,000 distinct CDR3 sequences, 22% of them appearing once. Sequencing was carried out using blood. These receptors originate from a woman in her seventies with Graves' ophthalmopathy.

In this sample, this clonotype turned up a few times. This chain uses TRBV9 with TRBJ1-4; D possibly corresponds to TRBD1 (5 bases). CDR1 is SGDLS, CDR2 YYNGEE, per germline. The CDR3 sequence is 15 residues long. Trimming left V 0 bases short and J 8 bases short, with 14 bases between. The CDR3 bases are TGTGCCAGCAGCGTAGAGGGCAGGGTAGGGGAAAAACTGTTTTTT. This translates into CASSVEGRVGEKLFF.

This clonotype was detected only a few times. CDR3 loop: CSVEDVSDYGYTF. The CDR3 nucleotides are TGCAGCGTTGAAGATGTTTCTGACTATGGCTACACCTTC. The chain recombines TRBV29-1 with TRBJ1-2; D not resolved. CDR1 is SQVTM and CDR2 is ANQGSEA in the germline V gene. This CDR3 is 13 amino acids long. V gave up 0 bases and J gave up 3 bases, with 8 bases separating them.

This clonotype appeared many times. This CDR3 reads CASSYRRDRGEQYF. CDR3 DNA sequence: TGTGCCAGCAGCTACCGCCGGGACAGGGGCGAGCAGTACTTC. J is TRBJ2-7 and V is TRBV11-2, with 10 nucleotides matching TRBD1. CDR3 length: 14 amino acids. From germline, CDR1 is SGHAT and CDR2 FQNNGV. J gave up 6 bases and V 4 bases, and 6 bases lay outside the gene matches.

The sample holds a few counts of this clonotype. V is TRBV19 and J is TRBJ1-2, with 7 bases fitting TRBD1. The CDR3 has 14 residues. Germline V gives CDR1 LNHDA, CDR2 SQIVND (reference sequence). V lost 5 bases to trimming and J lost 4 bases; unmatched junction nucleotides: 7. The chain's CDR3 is CASSAPGQSYGYTF. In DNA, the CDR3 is TGTGCCAGTAGTGCCCCGGGACAGTCCTATGGCTACACCTTC.

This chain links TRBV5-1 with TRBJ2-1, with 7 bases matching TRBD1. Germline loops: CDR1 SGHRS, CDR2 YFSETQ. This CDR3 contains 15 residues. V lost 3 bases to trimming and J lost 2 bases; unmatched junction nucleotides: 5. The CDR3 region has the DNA TGCGCCAGCAGCTATGGACAGGCGGCCTACAATGAGCAGTTCTTC. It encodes CASSYGQAAYNEQFF.

The CDR3 spells CASSQDLSETYEQYF. The DNA for the CDR3 is TGTGCCAGCAGCCAAGATCTCAGCGAGACCTACGAGCAGTACTTC. The gene calls are TRBV3-1 and TRBJ2-7; no definite D call. V lost 0 bases and J lost 2, with 11 bases in between. In germline, CDR1 is LGHDT, CDR2 YNNKEL (reference sequence). The CDR3 covers 15 residues.

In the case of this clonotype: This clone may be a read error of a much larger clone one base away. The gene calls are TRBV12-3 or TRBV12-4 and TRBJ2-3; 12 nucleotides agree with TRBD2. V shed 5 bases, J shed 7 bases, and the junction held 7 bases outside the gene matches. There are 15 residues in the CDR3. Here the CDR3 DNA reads TGTGCCAGCAGTCAGACTAGCGGGAGACCGCATACGCAGTATTTT. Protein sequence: CASSQTSGRPHTQYF.

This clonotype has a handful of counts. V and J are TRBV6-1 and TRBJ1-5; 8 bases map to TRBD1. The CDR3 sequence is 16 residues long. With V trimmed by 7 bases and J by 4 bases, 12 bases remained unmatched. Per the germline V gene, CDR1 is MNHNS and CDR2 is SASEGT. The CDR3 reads CASIPLVTGGNQPQHF. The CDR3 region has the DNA TGTGCCAGCATCCCCCTAGTCACAGGGGGTAATCAGCCCCAGCATTTT.

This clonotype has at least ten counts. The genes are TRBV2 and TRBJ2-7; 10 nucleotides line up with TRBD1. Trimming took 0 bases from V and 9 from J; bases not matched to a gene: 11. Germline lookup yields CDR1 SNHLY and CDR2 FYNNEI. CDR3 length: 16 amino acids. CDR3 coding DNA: TGTGCCAGCAGTGAAGCTCCGTGGGACAGGGGACGGGGGCAGTACTTC. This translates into CASSEAPWDRGRGQYF.

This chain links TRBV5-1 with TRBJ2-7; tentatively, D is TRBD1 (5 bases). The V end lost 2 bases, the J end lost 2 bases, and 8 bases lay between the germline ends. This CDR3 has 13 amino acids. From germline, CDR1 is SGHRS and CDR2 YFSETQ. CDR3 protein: CASSFETAYEQYF. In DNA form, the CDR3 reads TGCGCCAGCAGCTTCGAGACAGCCTACGAGCAGTACTTC.

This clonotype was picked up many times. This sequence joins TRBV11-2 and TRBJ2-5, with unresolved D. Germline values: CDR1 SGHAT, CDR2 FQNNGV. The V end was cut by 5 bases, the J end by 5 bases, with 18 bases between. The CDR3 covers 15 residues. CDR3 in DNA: TGTGCCAGCAGCCTCCTTGGTACTGATCGGGAGACCCAGTACTTC. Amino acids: CASSLLGTDRETQYF.

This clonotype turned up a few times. In nucleotides, the CDR3 is TGTGCCAGCAGTCAATATGACACCCTAGAAGGCAATCAGCCCCAGCATTTT. This sequence encodes CASSQYDTLEGNQPQHF. The rearrangement links TRBV6-1 to TRBJ1-5; D gene uncertain. Germline lookup yields CDR1 MNHNS and CDR2 SASEGT. V was cut by 5 bases and J by 2 bases, with 19 bases left in between. The CDR3 covers 17 residues.

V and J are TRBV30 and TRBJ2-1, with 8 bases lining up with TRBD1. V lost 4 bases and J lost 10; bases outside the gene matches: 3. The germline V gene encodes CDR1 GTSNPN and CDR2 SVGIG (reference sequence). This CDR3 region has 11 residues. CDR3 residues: CAWTTGGEQFF. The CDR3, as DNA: TGTGCCTGGACAACAGGGGGGGAGCAGTTCTTC.

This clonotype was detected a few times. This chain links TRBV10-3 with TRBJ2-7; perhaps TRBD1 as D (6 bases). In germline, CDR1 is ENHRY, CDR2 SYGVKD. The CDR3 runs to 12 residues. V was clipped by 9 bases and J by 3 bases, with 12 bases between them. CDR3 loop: CAMGEQGYEQYF. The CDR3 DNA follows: TGTGCCATGGGAGAACAGGGCTACGAGCAGTACTTC.

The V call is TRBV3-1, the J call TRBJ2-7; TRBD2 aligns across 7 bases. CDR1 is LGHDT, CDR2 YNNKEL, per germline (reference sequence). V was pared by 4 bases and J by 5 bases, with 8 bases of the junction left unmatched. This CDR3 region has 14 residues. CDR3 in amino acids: CASSLKGRVHEQYF. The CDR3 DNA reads TGTGCCAGCAGCCTCAAGGGGAGGGTCCACGAGCAGTACTTC.